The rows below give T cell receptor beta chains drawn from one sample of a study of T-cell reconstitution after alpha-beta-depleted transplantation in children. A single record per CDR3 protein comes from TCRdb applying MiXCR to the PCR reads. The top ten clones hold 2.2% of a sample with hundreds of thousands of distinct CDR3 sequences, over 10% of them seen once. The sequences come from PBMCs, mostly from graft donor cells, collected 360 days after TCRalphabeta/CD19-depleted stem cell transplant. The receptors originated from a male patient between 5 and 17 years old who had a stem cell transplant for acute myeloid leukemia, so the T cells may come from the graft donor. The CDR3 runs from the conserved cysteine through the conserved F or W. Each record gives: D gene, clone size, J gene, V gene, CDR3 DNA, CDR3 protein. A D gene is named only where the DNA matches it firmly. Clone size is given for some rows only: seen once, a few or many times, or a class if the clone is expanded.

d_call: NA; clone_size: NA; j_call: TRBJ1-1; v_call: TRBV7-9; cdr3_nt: TGTGCCAGCAGCTTAGCGCTAAGGTGGGGTACTAAGACTGAAGCTTTCTTT; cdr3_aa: CASSLALRWGTKTEAFF
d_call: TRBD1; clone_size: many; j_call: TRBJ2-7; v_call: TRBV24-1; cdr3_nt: TGTGCCACCAGGACAGGGGAAAAGTACGAGCAGTACTTC; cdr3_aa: CATRTGEKYEQYF
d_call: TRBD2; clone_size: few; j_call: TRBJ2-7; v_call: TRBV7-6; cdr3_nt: TGTGCCAGCAGCTTTTCGGCTAGCGGGAGTCCCGAGCAGTACTTC; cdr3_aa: CASSFSASGSPEQYF
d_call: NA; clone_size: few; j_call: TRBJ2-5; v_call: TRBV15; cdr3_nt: TGTGCCACCAGCAGAGATTCGGGACCACCACAGGAGACCCAGTACTTC; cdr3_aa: CATSRDSGPPQETQYF
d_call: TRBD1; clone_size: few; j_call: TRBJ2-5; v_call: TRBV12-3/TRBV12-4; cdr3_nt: TGTGCCAGCAGTTTAGAGAGGACAGGGTTCAAGGAGACCCAGTACTTC; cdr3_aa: CASSLERTGFKETQYF
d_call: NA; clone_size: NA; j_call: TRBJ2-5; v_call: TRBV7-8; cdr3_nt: TGTGCCAGCAGCGTGGGCGTCCAGGGAGAGACCCAGTACTTC; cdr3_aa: CASSVGVQGETQYF
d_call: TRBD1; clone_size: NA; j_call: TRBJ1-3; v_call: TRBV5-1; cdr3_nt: TGCGCCAGCAGCTTGGCTGGACAGGAGAGCTCTGGAAACACCATATATTTT; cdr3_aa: CASSLAGQESSGNTIYF
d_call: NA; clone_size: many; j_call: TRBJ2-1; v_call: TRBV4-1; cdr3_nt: TGCGCCAGCAGCCAAGATTCGGGGGTCGGGCAGTTCTTC; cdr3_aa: CASSQDSGVGQFF
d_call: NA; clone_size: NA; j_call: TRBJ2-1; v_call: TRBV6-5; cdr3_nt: TGTGCCAGCAGTTACGCGGATAGTAGCAATGAGCAGTTCTTC; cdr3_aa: CASSYADSSNEQFF
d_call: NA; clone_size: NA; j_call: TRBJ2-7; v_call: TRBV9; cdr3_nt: TGTGCCAGCAGCGGCGGACGGCAAGGGGACGAGCAGTACTTC; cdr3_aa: CASSGGRQGDEQYF
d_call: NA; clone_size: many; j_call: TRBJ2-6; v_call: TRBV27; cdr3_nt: TGTGCCAGCAGTTTCGTCCCACAGGGATCTGGGGCCAACGTCCTGACTTTC; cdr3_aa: CASSFVPQGSGANVLTF
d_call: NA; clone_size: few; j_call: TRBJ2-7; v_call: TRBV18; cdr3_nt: TGTGCCAGCTCACTTATTTCTGGGACACCCTCCTACGAGCAGTACTTC; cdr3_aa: CASSLISGTPSYEQYF
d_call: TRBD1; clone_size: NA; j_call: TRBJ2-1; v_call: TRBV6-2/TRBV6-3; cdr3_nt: TGTGCCAGCAGAATACAGGGGGAAGGCAATGAGCAGTTCTTC; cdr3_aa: CASRIQGEGNEQFF
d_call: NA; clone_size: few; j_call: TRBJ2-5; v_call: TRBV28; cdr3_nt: TGTGCCAGCAGTCCGATACCAGGGGAGAAAGAGACCCAGTACTTC; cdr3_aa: CASSPIPGEKETQYF
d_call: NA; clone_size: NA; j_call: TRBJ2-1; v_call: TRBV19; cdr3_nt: TGTGCCAGTAGTCGGACAGAGGACAATGAGCAGTTCTTC; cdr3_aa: CASSRTEDNEQFF
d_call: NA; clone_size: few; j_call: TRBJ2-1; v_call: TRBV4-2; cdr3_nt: TGTGCCAGCAGCCAAGGGTGGTTAGCACAGAGCTCCTACAATGAGCAGTTCTTC; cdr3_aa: CASSQGWLAQSSYNEQFF
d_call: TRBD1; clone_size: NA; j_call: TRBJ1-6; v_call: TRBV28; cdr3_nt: TGTGCCAGTTTGACAGGGGTCGTTGAGGTTCCGAATTCACCCCTCCACTTT; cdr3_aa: CASLTGVVEVPNSPLHF
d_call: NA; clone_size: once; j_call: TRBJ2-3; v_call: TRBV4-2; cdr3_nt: TGTGCCAGCAGCCAAGACCGGTGGGGGCTGGGGAGGAACACAGATACGCAGTATTTT; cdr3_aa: CASSQDRWGLGRNTDTQYF
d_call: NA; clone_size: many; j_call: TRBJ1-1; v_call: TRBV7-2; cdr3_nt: TGTGCCAGCAGCTTAGCGGGGCAGATGCTTGAAGCTTTCTTT; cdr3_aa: CASSLAGQMLEAFF
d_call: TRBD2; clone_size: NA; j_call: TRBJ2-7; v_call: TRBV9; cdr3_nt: TGTGCCAGCAGCCTCAGACTAGCTGGTGAGCAGTACTTC; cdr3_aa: CASSLRLAGEQYF
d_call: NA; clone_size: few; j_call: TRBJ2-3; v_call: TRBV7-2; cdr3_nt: TGTGCCAGCAGCTCCTTAAATACGCAGTATTTT; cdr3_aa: CASSSLNTQYF
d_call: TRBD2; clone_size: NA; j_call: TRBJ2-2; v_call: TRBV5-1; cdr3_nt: TGCGCCAGCTTTGGTGGACTAGCGGCCAACACCGGGGAGCTGTTTTTT; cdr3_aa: CASFGGLAANTGELFF
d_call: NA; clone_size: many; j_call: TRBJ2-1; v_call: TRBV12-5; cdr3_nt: TGTGCTAGTGCCATTCCTAGAGCGGGTGACAGCTCCTACAATGAGCAGTTCTTC; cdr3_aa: CASAIPRAGDSSYNEQFF
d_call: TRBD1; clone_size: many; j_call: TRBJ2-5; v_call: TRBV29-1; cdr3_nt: TGCAGCGTCGACCGGGACAGGGGGCACCAAGAGACCCAGTACTTC; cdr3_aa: CSVDRDRGHQETQYF
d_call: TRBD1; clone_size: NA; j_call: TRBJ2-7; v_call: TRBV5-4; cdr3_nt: TGTGCCAGCAGCTTGCGAAATGGCAGGGGGAACTACGAGCAGTACTTC; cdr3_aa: CASSLRNGRGNYEQYF
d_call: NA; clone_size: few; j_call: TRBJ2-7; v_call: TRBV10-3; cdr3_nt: TGTGCCATCAGAGGGGAACAGACCAAGCAGTACTTC; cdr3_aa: CAIRGEQTKQYF
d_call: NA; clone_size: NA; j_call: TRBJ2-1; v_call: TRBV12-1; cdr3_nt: TGTGCCAGCAGCCCTGATCGACTAGCGGGAGATCGGAATGAGCAGTTCTTC; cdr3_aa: CASSPDRLAGDRNEQFF
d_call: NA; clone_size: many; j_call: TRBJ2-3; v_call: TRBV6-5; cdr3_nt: TGTGCCAGCAGTTACGGACTTAGCACAGATACGCAGTATTTT; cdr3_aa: CASSYGLSTDTQYF
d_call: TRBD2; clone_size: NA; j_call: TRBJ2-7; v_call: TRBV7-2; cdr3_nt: TGTGCCAGCAGCTTAGCGAGCGGGAGAAGGGAGCAGTACTTC; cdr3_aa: CASSLASGRREQYF
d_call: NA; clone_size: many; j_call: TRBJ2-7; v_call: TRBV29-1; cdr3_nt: TGCAGCGTCCAGACCAGCGTTTCCTACGAGCAGTACTTC; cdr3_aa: CSVQTSVSYEQYF
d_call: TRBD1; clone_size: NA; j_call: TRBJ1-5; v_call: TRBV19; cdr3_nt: TGTGCCAGTAGTATTCGGAACAGGGGGCTCGGGAATCAGCCCCAGCATTTT; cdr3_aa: CASSIRNRGLGNQPQHF
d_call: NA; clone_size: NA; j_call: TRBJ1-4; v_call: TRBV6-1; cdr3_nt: TGTGCCAGCAGCAATTACACAGGATATAATGAAAAACTGTTTTTT; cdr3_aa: CASSNYTGYNEKLFF
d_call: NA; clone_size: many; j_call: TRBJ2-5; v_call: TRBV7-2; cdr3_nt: TGTGCCAGCAAAAGGGAAGTAGGCGAGACCCAGTACTTC; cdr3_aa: CASKREVGETQYF
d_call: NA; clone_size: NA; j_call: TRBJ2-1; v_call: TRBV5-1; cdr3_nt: TGCGCCAGCAGCTTGGAACAAGGCGAAAGCTCCTACAATGAGCAGTTCTTC; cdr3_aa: CASSLEQGESSYNEQFF
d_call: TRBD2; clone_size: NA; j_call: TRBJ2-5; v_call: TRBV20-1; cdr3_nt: TGCAGTGCTCCGCCCTTACTACCGGGACTAGCGGGAGGCCCCCAAGAGACCCAGTACTTC; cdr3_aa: CSAPPLLPGLAGGPQETQYF
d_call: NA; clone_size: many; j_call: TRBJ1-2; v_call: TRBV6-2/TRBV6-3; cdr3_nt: TGTGCCACCCTCGAGGACGTTTACTATGGCTACACCTTC; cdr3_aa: CATLEDVYYGYTF
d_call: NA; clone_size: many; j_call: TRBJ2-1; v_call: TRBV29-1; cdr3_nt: TGCAGCGTTGGGACCCGCTACAATGAGCAGTTCTTC; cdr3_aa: CSVGTRYNEQFF
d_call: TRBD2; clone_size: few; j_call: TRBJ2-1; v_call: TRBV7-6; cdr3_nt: TGTGCCAGCAGCTCTGGACTAGCGGGAGGCGGTAATGAGCAGTTCTTC; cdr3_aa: CASSSGLAGGGNEQFF
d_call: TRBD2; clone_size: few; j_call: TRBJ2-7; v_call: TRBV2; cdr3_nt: TGTGCCAGCAGTGTACCTAGCGGGGCCTACGAGCAGTACTTC; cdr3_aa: CASSVPSGAYEQYF
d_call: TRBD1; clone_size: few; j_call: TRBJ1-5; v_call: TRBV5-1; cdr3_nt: TGCGCCAGCAGCTTGAGGCAGGGGGATCAGCCCCAGCATTTT; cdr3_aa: CASSLRQGDQPQHF
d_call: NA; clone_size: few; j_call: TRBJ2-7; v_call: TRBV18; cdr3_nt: TGTGCCAGCTCATCCGGGACCCTTACCTACGAGCAGTACTTC; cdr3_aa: CASSSGTLTYEQYF
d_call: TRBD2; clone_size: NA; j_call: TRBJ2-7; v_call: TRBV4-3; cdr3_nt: TGCGCCAGCAGCCAAGATTCTAGCGGGAGTTACGAGCAGTACTTC; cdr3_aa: CASSQDSSGSYEQYF
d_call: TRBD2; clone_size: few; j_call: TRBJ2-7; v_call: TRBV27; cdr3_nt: TGTGCCAGCAGTTTTCGAACGCTAGCGGGAGGGCCGTTCTACGAGCAGTACTTC; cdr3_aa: CASSFRTLAGGPFYEQYF
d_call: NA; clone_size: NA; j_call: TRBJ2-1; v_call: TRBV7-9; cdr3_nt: TGTGCCAGCAGCTTCTCTAGTAATTTTTTGGACAATGAGCAGTTCTTC; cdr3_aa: CASSFSSNFLDNEQFF
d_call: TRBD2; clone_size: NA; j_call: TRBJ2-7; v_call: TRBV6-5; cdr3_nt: TGTGCCAGCAGTTACTCGGGACTAGCGGGAGTTTTTGGCGAGCAGTACTTC; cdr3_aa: CASSYSGLAGVFGEQYF
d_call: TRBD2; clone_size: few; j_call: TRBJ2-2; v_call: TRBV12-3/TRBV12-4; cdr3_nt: TGTGCCAGCGCGCCACTAGCGGTGAACACCGGGGAGCTGTTTTTT; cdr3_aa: CASAPLAVNTGELFF
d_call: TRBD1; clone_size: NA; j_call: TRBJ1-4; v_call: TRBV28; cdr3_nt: TGTGCCAGCCTCGGGGACAGGGGTGAAAAACTGTTTTTT; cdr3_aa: CASLGDRGEKLFF
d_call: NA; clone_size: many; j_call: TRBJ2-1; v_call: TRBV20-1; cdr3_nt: TGCAGTGCCCGAGCCGGGGGGCGGTTCTTC; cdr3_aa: CSARAGGRFF
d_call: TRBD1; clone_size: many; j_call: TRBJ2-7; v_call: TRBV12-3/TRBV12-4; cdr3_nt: TGTGCCAGCAATAATACCGGGACAGGGGACGAGCAGTACTTC; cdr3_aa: CASNNTGTGDEQYF
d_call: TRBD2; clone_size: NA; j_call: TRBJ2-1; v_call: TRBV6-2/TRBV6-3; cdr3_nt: TGTGCCAGCAGTTACGTTAGGGGGACTAGCGGGAGCAACTCCTACAATGAGCAGTTCTTC; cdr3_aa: CASSYVRGTSGSNSYNEQFF
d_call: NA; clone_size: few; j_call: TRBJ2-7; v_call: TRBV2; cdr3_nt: TGTGCCAGCCGGGACCAGTACTACGAGCAGTACTTC; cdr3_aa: CASRDQYYEQYF
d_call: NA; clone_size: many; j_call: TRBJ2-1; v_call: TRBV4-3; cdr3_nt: TGCGCCAGCAGCCAAGTCCCCCAGCGGGTCTTGACTAATTTTTACAATGAGCAGTTCTTC; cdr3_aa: CASSQVPQRVLTNFYNEQFF